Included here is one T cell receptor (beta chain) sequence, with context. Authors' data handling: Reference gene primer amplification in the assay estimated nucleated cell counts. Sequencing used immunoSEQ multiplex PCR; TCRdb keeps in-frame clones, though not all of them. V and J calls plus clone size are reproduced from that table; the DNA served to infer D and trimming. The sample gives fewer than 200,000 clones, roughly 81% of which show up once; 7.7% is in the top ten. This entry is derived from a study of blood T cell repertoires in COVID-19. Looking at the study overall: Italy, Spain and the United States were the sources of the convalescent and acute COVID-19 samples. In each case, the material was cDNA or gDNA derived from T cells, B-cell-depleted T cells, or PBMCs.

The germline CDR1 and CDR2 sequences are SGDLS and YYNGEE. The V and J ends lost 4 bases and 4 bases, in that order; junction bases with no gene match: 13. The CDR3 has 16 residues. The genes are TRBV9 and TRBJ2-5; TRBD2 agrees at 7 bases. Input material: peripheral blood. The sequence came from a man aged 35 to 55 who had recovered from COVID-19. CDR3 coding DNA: TGTGCCAGCAGCCCCTCCGTGGCGGGAGTCCTAGAGACCCAGTACTTC. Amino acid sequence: CASSPSVAGVLETQYF.